The 8 T cell receptor beta chains given below trace back to one sample, sequenced in a study of T cells in Graves' hyperthyroidism and ophthalmopathy. Template material for amplifying TCR beta CDR3 regions consisted of RNA transcripts. The study used the HTBI primer set for a first-round RT-PCR of the TCR CDR3. Using its own MiXCR run on the multiplex PCR reads, TCRdb lists one record per CDR3 protein. In the table there are about 290,000 distinct CDR3 sequences, less than 15% of which are singletons. Sequencing was carried out using blood. These receptors were taken from a woman aged 25 to 39 with Graves' hyperthyroidism that later progressed to Graves' ophthalmopathy.

The J gene is TRBJ1-1, the V gene TRBV3-1; D gene uncertain. The V gene lost 4 bases and the J gene lost 8 bases, with 11 bases spanning the gap. The CDR3 contains 12 residues. Germline-derived CDR1 and CDR2 are LGHDT and YNNKEL (reference sequence). The CDR3: CASSPAGLEAFF. The CDR3 DNA sequence: TGTGCCAGCAGCCCCGCCGGTCTAGAAGCTTTCTTT.

This clonotype was seen ten or more times. The genes are TRBV6-2 or TRBV6-3 and TRBJ2-7; TRBD1 might be the D (5 bases). Trimming took off 8 bases at V and 3 bases at J, with 20 bases between the two ends. Germline V lookup: CDR1 MNHEY, CDR2 SVGEGT. The CDR3 runs 15 residues. In nucleotides, the CDR3 is TGTGCCAGCGTCATAGGAAGACAGACAGACTACGAGCAGTACTTC. It is translated as CASVIGRQTDYEQYF.

This clonotype was counted at least ten times. V and J are TRBV28 and TRBJ1-5; no clear D. Germline CDR1 and CDR2: MDHEN and SYDVKM. The CDR3 runs to 12 residues. With 2 bases removed from V and 10 bases from J, the gap between germline ends came to 9 bases. CDR3 bases: TGTGCCAGCAGTTTAGTCCGGCGACCCCAGCATTTT. Translation: CASSLVRRPQHF.

V gene TRBV19 combines with J gene TRBJ1-6, with D possibly TRBD1 on 5 matching bases. The CDR3 sequence is 14 residues long. CDR1 is LNHDA and CDR2 is SQIVND in the germline V gene (reference sequence). Trimming left V 5 bases short and J 7 bases short, with 12 bases between. The CDR3 sequence is CASSGAGRNSPLHF. CDR3 bases: TGTGCCAGTAGTGGGGCAGGAAGAAATTCACCCCTCCACTTT. Drawing the rest from reference TRBV19 and TRBJ1-6, the complete variable domain is DGGITQSPKYLFRKEGQNVTLSCEQNLNHDAMYWYRQDPGQGLRLIYYSQIVNDFQKGDIAEGYSVSREKKESFPLTVTSAQKNPTAFYLCASSGAGRNSPLHFGNGTRLTVT.

This clonotype showed up many times. J is TRBJ2-7 and V is TRBV29-1; D not resolved. Deletions cut 4 bases from V and 0 bases from J, with 7 bases between. Germline CDR1 SQVTM, CDR2 ANQGSEA. The length of the CDR3 is 12 residues. CDR3 nucleotides: TGCAGCGTTGGGGCTAGCTCCTACGAGCAGTACTTC. Encoded protein: CSVGASSYEQYF.

This clonotype has ten or more counts. The chain uses TRBV27 and TRBJ2-2; D tentatively reads TRBD1 or TRBD2 (5 bases each). V lost 6 bases and J 3 bases, leaving 17 bases between the germline ends. CDR1 MNHEY and CDR2 SMNVEV come from the germline V gene (reference sequence). The CDR3 length is 16 residues. CDR3 sequence (DNA): TGTGCCAGCAGCCCCGGGACGGTCTTGGACACCGGGGAGCTGTTTTTT. The encoded protein is CASSPGTVLDTGELFF.

This clonotype was seen many times. The chain joins TRBV7-2 to TRBJ2-5; possibly TRBD2 for D (5 bases). The germline CDR1 and CDR2 sequences are SGHTA and FQGNSA. This CDR3 has 13 residues. V shed 1 base and J shed 7 bases, with 10 bases lying between them. The CDR3 protein is CASSLGETGTQYF. The DNA for the CDR3 is TGTGCCAGCAGCTTAGGGGAGACTGGGACCCAGTACTTC.

This clonotype has ten or more counts. The chain uses TRBV20-1 and TRBJ2-5; D might be TRBD1 or TRBD2, each matching 6 bases. Looked up from germline, CDR1 is DFQATT and CDR2 is SNEGSKA (reference sequence). The ends were cut back, 6 bases at V and 4 bases at J, with 24 bases in the middle. The CDR3 has 16 amino acids. The CDR3 sequence is CSARSNSGEGGETQYF. DNA of the CDR3: TGCAGTGCAAGAAGCAATAGCGGAGAGGGGGGAGAGACCCAGTACTTC.